The clone carrying this T cell receptor (beta chain) was detected once. The antigen is unknown. This entry belongs to a study of shared clonotypes between healthy human individuals. The CDR3 extends over 11 amino acids. Per the germline V gene, CDR1 is MNHNS and CDR2 is SASEGT. V lost 8 bases and J lost 4, with 9 bases in between. Libraries were prepared by immunoSEQ multiplex PCR; TCRdb keeps only in-frame clonotypes and omits some of them. The table records more than 2 million clones, around 95% of them present only once. Study conclusions and caveats: Among non-shared clonotypes, generation probabilities were lower than among those shared by all four donors.

The chain joins TRBV6-1 to TRBJ2-7, with D tentatively TRBD1 (5 bases). The TCR originated in a man aged 18 to 29 in good health. Sequencing was performed on naive CD4+ T cells sorted from blood. Subset of the sample: CD45RA+ positively selected. The chain's CDR3 is CASGRVYEQYF. The CDR3 region has the DNA TGTGCCAGCGGCAGGGTGTACGAGCAGTACTTC.